This T cell receptor beta chain came from a study of circulating CD8 cells and anti-PD-1 response in melanoma. Regarding the study as a whole: PD-1 and DPOS subsets showed similar, higher clonality than DNEG. Experiments were generally run without replicates. Published repertoire comparisons used only baseline and M1 samples from a small cohort with few responders.

From germline, CDR1 is SGHTA and CDR2 FQGNSA. The V gene lost 1 base and the J gene lost 2 bases, with 9 bases spanning the gap. CDR3 length: 14 residues. TCR libraries were prepared from roughly 15 ng of total RNA with the QIAseq Immune Repertoire TCR panel. A single record per CDR3 protein comes from TCRdb applying MiXCR to the reads. The sample carries about 710 distinct CDR3 sequences, approximately 6.6% recorded once. Sample share makes this clonotype large. Its specificity is unknown. Live CD3+CD8+TCRalphabeta+ cells were sorted into four subsets by PD-1 and/or TIGIT. The TCR sequence derives from a human donor with melanoma. The chain combines TRBV7-2 with TRBJ2-7; unclear D gene. The sample here was CD8+ T cells from PBMCs, taken at baseline or after one month of anti-PD-1 therapy (not recorded which). The CDR3 DNA follows: TGTGCCAGCAGCTTAGACTCGCGAACCTACGAGCAGTACTTC. Amino acids: CASSLDSRTYEQYF. The full variable domain, its missing parts supplied by reference TRBV7-2 and TRBJ2-7, is GAGVSQSPSNKVTEKGKDVELRCDPISGHTALYWYRQSLGQGLEFLIYFQGNSAPDKSGLPSDRFSAERTGGSVSTLTIQRTQQEDSAVYLCASSLDSRTYEQYFGPGTRLTVT.